These T cell receptor beta chains were read from a single sample in a study of a mutant IDH1 vaccine in newly diagnosed glioma. Produced via immunoSEQ multiplex PCR; TCRdb's table is partial and in-frame only. Of about 50,000 clones listed, around 84% are singletons. These receptors' antigens are unknown. Sequenced here: PBMCs, sampled from a glioma patient whose treatment included an IDH1 peptide vaccine. These receptors were obtained from a woman between 50 and 59 years old with glioma. The conserved cysteine and the conserved F or W are not part of the CDR3 here.

>TRBV7-9|13|TRBJ2-3
ASLPGQGITDTQY
>TRBV7-9|10|TRBJ2-5
ASSRGGETQY
>TRBV2|12|TRBJ2-7
ASNPDTYSYEQY
>TRBV7-8|16|TRBJ2-2
ASSWSRDRGGNTGELF
>TRBV19|10|TRBJ2-1
ASSSGWSSPL
>TRBV5-6|15|TRBJ1-6
ASSLGPSSSYNSPLH
>TRBV29-1|13|TRBJ1-2
SVEGTDRGRYGYT
>TRBV12-5|11|TRBJ1-5
ASGLEPPQPQH
>TRBV5-6|12|TRBJ1-2
ASSRRGNRYGYT
>TRBV5-1|14|TRBJ2-2
ASSEQGALNTGELF
>TRBV4-2|12|TRBJ1-3
ASSQQGTVNTIY
>TRBV5-6|14|TRBJ1-6
ASSVDRARGNSPLH
>TRBV10-3|10|TRBJ1-3
ATKTSRNTIY
>TRBV9|14|TRBJ2-7
ASSVGGGKGSYEQY
>TRBV18|12|TRBJ1-4
ASSPPGQEGRLF
>TRBV18|10|TRBJ2-5
ASSRPQGTQY
>TRBV7-2|10|TRBJ2-2
ASSSDTGELF
>TRBV15|13|TRBJ1-4
ATSIGDRDDEKLF
>TRBV9|13|TRBJ1-1
ASSVEGGRVTEAF
>TRBV2|13|TRBJ2-7
ASSERTSGGGEQY
>TRBV19|13|TRBJ1-2
ASSIGGSLEGGYT
>TRBV10-3|13|TRBJ1-5
AISESGAGDQPQH
>TRBV5-4|12|TRBJ1-6
ASSLGRGDSPLH
>TRBV25-1|12|TRBJ1-2
ASSDSLSSYGYT